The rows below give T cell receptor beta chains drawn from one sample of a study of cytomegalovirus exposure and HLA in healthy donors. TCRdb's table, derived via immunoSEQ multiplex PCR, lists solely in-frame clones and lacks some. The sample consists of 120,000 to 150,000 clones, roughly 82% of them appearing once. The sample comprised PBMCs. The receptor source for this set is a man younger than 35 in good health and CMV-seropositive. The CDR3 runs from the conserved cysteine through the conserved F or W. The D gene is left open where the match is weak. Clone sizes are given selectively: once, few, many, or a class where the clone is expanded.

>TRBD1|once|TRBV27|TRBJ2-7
TGTGCCAGCAGTTCCAGACAGGGGGCGGCGGGGGTGCAGTACTTC
CASSSRQGAAGVQYF
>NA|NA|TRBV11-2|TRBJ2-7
TGTGCCAGCAGCTTATGGGCAGGGAAGGATGGGGTCTACGAGCAGTACTTC
CASSLWAGKDGVYEQYF
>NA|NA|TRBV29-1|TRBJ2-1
TGCAGCGTTGAGAAGCTTGTTGGTTCGGGTGAGCAGTTCTTC
CSVEKLVGSGEQFF
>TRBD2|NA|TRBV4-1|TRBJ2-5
TGCGCCAGCAGCCTACAGGTACAACTTACCGGGAGGGCTCGGGAGCAGTACTTC
CASSLQVQLTGRAREQYF
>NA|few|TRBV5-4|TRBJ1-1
TGTGCCAGCAGCTTGGATGGGCGCACTGAAGCTTTCTTT
CASSLDGRTEAFF
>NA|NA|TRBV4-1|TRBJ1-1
TGCGCCAGCCGGGAAAGGAACACTGAAGCTTTCTTT
CASRERNTEAFF
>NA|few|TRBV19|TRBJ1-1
TGTGCCAGTAGTCCGAGACAGAACACTGAAGCTTTCTTT
CASSPRQNTEAFF
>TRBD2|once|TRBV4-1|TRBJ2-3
TGCGCCAGCCGCCGACTAGCGGGAGACACAGATACGCAGTATTTT
CASRRLAGDTDTQYF
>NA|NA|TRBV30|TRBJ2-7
TGTGCCACCGAACTAGCCCCAGCCTACGAGCAGTACTTC
CATELAPAYEQYF
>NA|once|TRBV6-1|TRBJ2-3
TGTGCCAGCAGTCCGTGGGGCGGGGGCACAGATACGCAGTATTTT
CASSPWGGGTDTQYF
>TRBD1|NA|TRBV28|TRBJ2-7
TGTGCCAGCAGGGGGGGACAGGGCTACGAGCAGTACTTC
CASRGGQGYEQYF
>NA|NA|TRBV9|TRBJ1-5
TGTGCCAGCAGCGGAGGGGGGGGAAATCAGCCCCAGCATTTT
CASSGGGGNQPQHF
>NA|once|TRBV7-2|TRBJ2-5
TGTGCCAGCAGCTCCCGACAGGGAGGAGAGACCCAGTACTTC
CASSSRQGGETQYF
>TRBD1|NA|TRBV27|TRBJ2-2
TGTGCCAGCAGTATCCTTAGACAGGGGTACACCGGGGAGCTGTTTTTT
CASSILRQGYTGELFF
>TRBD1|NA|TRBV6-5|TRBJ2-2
TGTGCCAGCAGACTAAACAGGGGGCCCGGGGAGCTGTTTTTT
CASRLNRGPGELFF
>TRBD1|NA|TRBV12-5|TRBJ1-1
TGTGCTAGTCCCTACCTCCGACAGGGCCGCCCCACTGAAGCTTTCTTT
CASPYLRQGRPTEAFF
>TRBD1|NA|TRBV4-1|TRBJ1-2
TGCGCCAGCAGCCAAGATGATGGGACAGCTAACTATGGCTACACCTTC
CASSQDDGTANYGYTF
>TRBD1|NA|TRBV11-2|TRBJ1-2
TGTGCCAGCAGCCAGACAGGGGGGCCTAACTATGGCTACACCTTC
CASSQTGGPNYGYTF
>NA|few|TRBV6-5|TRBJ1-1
TGTGCCAGCAGTTACTCGGAAGGGGGCACTGAAGCTTTCTTT
CASSYSEGGTEAFF
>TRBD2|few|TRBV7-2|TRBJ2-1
TGTGCCAGCAGCTTATCATACGGGAGGGAGCAGTTCTTC
CASSLSYGREQFF
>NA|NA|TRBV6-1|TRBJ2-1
TGTGCCAGCAGTGAGATGATTAGCTCCTACAATGAGCAGTTCTTC
CASSEMISSYNEQFF
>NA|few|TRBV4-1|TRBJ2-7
TGCGCCAGCAGCCGTCCTCTCCAGGGGAAAGGCGAGCAGTACTTC
CASSRPLQGKGEQYF
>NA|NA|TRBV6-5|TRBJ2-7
TGTGCCAGCAGTACCCCTAAAGCTCGCGAGCAGTACTTC
CASSTPKAREQYF
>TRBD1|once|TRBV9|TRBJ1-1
TGTGCCAGCAGCTCTAAGGGGGCCATGAACACTGAAGCTTTCTTT
CASSSKGAMNTEAFF
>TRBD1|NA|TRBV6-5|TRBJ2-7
TGTGCCAGCAGGCCGGGACAGCTTAGCTCCTACGAGCAGTACTTC
CASRPGQLSSYEQYF